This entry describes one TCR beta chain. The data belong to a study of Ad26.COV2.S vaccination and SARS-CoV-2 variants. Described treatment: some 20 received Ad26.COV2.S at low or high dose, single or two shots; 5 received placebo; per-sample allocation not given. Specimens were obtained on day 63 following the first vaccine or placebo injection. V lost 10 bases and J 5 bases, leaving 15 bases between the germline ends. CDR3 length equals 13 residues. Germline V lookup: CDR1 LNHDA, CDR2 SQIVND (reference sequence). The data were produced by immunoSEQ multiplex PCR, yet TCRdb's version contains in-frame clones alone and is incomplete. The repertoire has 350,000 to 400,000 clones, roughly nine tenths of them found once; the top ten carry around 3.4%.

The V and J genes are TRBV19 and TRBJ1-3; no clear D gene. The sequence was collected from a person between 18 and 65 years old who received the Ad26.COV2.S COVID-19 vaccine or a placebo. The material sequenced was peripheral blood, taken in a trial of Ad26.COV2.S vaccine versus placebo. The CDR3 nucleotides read TGTGCCACCCGACACCCGCCGAGAAACACCATATATTTT. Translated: CATRHPPRNTIYF.